The entry that follows covers one T cell receptor (beta chain) sequence. This CDR3 is 16 amino acids long. The germline V gene has CDR1 SNHLY and CDR2 FYNNEI. Trimming left V 3 bases short and J 1 base short, with 16 bases between. This sample is drawn from a study of shared T cell receptors in the human thymus. Method: immunoSEQ multiplex PCR; TCRdb's copy keeps in-frame clones and lacks some. Seen here are 540,000 or so clones, approximately 80% observed once, and the top ten hold roughly 0.013%. This same sample was also taken into another study, of human thymus T cells. That publication notes: Having corrective surgery for congenital heart defects, healthy Finnish infants were the ones who donated. Thymic material originated from resections removed in the course of corrective heart surgery. Unrelated individuals reportedly shared highly overlapping thymic TCR repertoires.

Input material: thymocytes. The receptor was isolated from a boy younger than two with a congenital heart defect. J is TRBJ2-7 and V is TRBV2; the D is unclear. CDR3 in DNA: TGTGCCAGCAGTGACGTCCGATCCCCCACTTCCTACGAGCAGTACTTC. This gives the protein CASSDVRSPTSYEQYF.